Listed below are T cell receptor beta chains from one sample, sequenced in a study of T cells in Graves' hyperthyroidism and ophthalmopathy. TCRdb re-analysed the multiplex PCR reads in MiXCR, keeping a single row per CDR3 protein. The sample holds hundreds of thousands of distinct CDR3 sequences, about a sixth seen once. Sequencing was carried out using blood. The receptors here all came from a woman between 18 and 29 years old with Graves' hyperthyroidism. The CDR3 runs from the conserved cysteine through the conserved F or W. D genes are given only for firm matches. Clone size appears in some rows only: once, few, many, or a class for an expanded clone.

>.|TRBJ2-3|TRBD2|TRBV6-4
TGTGCCAGCAGTGACGGGACTAGCGGCACAGATACGCAGTATTTT
CASSDGTSGTDTQYF
>.|TRBJ1-3|.|TRBV6-2/TRBV6-3
TGTGCCAGCAGTCAAACGACAGTGCCTGGAAACACCATATATTTT
CASSQTTVPGNTIYF
>.|TRBJ2-1|.|TRBV7-2
TGTGCCAGCAGCTTAGTGCAGGGCTCGGCCTACAATGAGCAGTTCTTC
CASSLVQGSAYNEQFF
>many|TRBJ2-1|.|TRBV5-1
TGCGCCAGCAGCTTGGTTGGCCTCAATGAGCAGTTCTTC
CASSLVGLNEQFF
>many|TRBJ2-5|.|TRBV28
TGTGCCAGCAGCCAACCCTTAGGGATAGAGACCCAGTACTTC
CASSQPLGIETQYF
>.|TRBJ1-6|TRBD1|TRBV6-2/TRBV6-3
TGTGCCAGCAGTTACCTACAGGGGGGAAATTCACCCCTCCACTTT
CASSYLQGGNSPLHF
>many|TRBJ2-7|.|TRBV9
TGTGCCAGCAGCCCTCGAGGACAGAGGACCGACGAGCAGTACTTC
CASSPRGQRTDEQYF
>few|TRBJ2-1|.|TRBV19
TGTGCCAGTAGTGTTACAGCCTACAATGAGCAGTTCTTC
CASSVTAYNEQFF
>few|TRBJ1-2|.|TRBV29-1
TGCAGCGTGGCCCATGGCAGGGAGAACTATGGCTACACCTTC
CSVAHGRENYGYTF
>.|TRBJ2-5|.|TRBV14
TGTGCCAGCAGCCAAGTTTTGGCGAGGGAGGAGACCCAGTACTTC
CASSQVLAREETQYF
>many|TRBJ2-1|.|TRBV11-2
TGTGCCAGCAGCTTGGCGGCCGACAATGAGCAGTTCTTC
CASSLAADNEQFF
>many|TRBJ2-1|.|TRBV7-9
TGTGCCAGCAGCTTTCCGGGGGAGAATGAGCAGTTCTTC
CASSFPGENEQFF
>many|TRBJ1-3|.|TRBV5-5
TGTGCCAGCAGCTTCCCAGCTGGAAACACCATATATTTT
CASSFPAGNTIYF
>.|TRBJ2-7|.|TRBV24-1
TGTGCCACCCCTACGGGCGTCTATTACGAGCAGTACTTC
CATPTGVYYEQYF
>many|TRBJ2-7|TRBD2|TRBV5-1
TGCGCCAGCAGCTTCGGGGGGACGGGCTCCTACGAGCAGTACTTC
CASSFGGTGSYEQYF
>many|TRBJ1-2|.|TRBV7-9
TGTGCCAGCAGCCGAGACCGGGTGGGAACCTTC
CASSRDRVGTF
>many|TRBJ2-7|.|TRBV28
TGTGCCAGCAACCGACCGCACTCCTACGAGCAGTACTTC
CASNRPHSYEQYF
>.|TRBJ1-1|.|TRBV5-1
TGCGCCAGCAGCTCGACGGGCAGGGCAGCCACTGAAGCTTTCTTT
CASSSTGRAATEAFF
>.|TRBJ2-6|TRBD2|TRBV3-1
TGTGCCAGCAGTTACACGGGGGGGCCTTCTGGGGCCAACGTCCTGACTTTC
CASSYTGGPSGANVLTF
>few|TRBJ1-5|.|TRBV4-1
TGCGCCAGCAGCCAAGGAAGGGGAGGGTATCAGCCCCAGCATTTT
CASSQGRGGYQPQHF
>many|TRBJ2-7|.|TRBV5-8
TGTGCCAGCAGCTTCGGGTCTGGCTACGAGCAGTACTTC
CASSFGSGYEQYF
>many|TRBJ2-3|.|TRBV20-1
TGCAGTGCTAGGTCCTTGAGAGTGTACACAGATACGCAGTATTTT
CSARSLRVYTDTQYF
>.|TRBJ2-3|TRBD2|TRBV6-1
TGTGCCAGCAGTGATAAGCGGGGGGGCACAGATACGCAGTATTTT
CASSDKRGGTDTQYF
>many|TRBJ2-7|.|TRBV19
TGTGCCAGTAGTGTCGGGATGATAGACCCCTACGAGCAGTACTTC
CASSVGMIDPYEQYF
>many|TRBJ2-3|.|TRBV6-1
TGTGCCAGCAGTGAAGCGAGGGAGACAGATACGCAGTATTTT
CASSEARETDTQYF
>.|TRBJ2-3|.|TRBV9
TGTGCCAGCAGCGTAGCGGTAGCGGTCAACACAGATACGCAGTATTTT
CASSVAVAVNTDTQYF
>many|TRBJ2-1|.|TRBV9
TGTGCCAGCAGCGTAGCGGGAGTCGGAACCGAGCAGTTCTTC
CASSVAGVGTEQFF
>many|TRBJ2-2|.|TRBV5-6
TGTGCCAGCAGCTTGTGGAGCGGGGAGCTGTTTTTT
CASSLWSGELFF
>few|TRBJ1-4|.|TRBV20-1
TGCAGTGCTAACCAGGCCGGGGGGCATGAAAAACTGTTTTTT
CSANQAGGHEKLFF
>.|TRBJ2-7|.|TRBV5-1
TGCGCCAGCAGCTTGATGGACGGTTCCTACGAGCAGTACTTC
CASSLMDGSYEQYF
>many|TRBJ2-3|TRBD2|TRBV5-1
TGCGCCAGCAGCTCGAAAGCGGGAGGGCGGACAGATACGCAGTATTTT
CASSSKAGGRTDTQYF